This TCR beta chain stems from a study of CD8 T cells in ankylosing spondylitis. Researchers built TCR beta libraries using quantitative 5'-RACE with molecular barcodes. TCRdb analysed the 5' RACE reads with MiXCR anew, one entry per CDR3 protein. The sample lists around 33,000 distinct CDR3 sequences, 7.2% occurring once. In this sample, this clonotype turned up many times. Its specificity is unknown. Whole-study results and caveats: A TCR beta motif of under ten highly homologous variants seemed to mark ankylosing spondylitis blood.

CDR3 length: 15 residues. Germline assignment: CDR1 DFQATT and CDR2 SNEGSKA (reference sequence). Trimming cost V 3 bases and J 5 bases, with 17 bases left between them. This chain uses TRBV20-1 with TRBJ1-5, with D tentatively TRBD1 (6 bases). This receptor was obtained from a male donor with ankylosing spondylitis or in good health (not recorded which). The sample was blood, either unsorted or a sorted T cell fraction (not recorded which). CDR3 loop: CSASERTAPYQPQHF. The CDR3 coding sequence is TGCAGTGCTAGTGAGCGGACAGCTCCCTATCAGCCCCAGCATTTT.